These T cell receptor beta chains were read from a single sample in a study of cytomegalovirus exposure and HLA in healthy donors. Assay: immunoSEQ multiplex PCR; the TCRdb copy retains only in-frame clones and omits some. The sample comprises about 160,000 clones, roughly 78% of which are singletons, and less than 8.5% rests with the top ten. Input material: PBMCs. These receptor sequences come from a man aged 40-49 years in good health and CMV-seropositive. The CDR3 runs from the conserved cysteine through the conserved F or W. The D gene is left open where the match is weak. Part of the rows lack a size; the others show once, few, many or a class for expanded clones.

J	D	V	size	CDR3	DNA
TRBJ1-5	TRBD1	TRBV6-1	few	CASSDPGGGQPQHF	TGTGCCAGCAGTGATCCAGGGGGAGGTCAGCCCCAGCATTTT
TRBJ2-7	TRBD1	TRBV30	NA	CAWRFGTASYEQYF	TGTGCCTGGAGGTTCGGGACAGCTTCCTACGAGCAGTACTTC
TRBJ2-1	NA	TRBV7-2	once	CASSLRQGVNNEQFF	TGTGCCAGCAGCTTAAGGCAGGGTGTGAACAATGAGCAGTTCTTC
TRBJ2-3	NA	TRBV7-3	NA	CVSSAQGDTQYF	TGTGTCAGCAGTGCCCAGGGAGATACGCAGTATTTT
TRBJ2-5	NA	TRBV29-1	NA	CSSRLGGETQYF	TGCAGTTCGAGACTGGGCGGGGAGACCCAGTACTTC
TRBJ2-1	NA	TRBV18	NA	CASSPGNRNEQFF	TGTGCCAGCTCACCTGGCAACCGCAATGAGCAGTTCTTC
TRBJ2-6	TRBD2	TRBV7-2	once	CASSFSSGASGANVLTF	TGTGCCAGCAGCTTTTCTAGCGGGGCCTCTGGGGCCAACGTCCTGACTTTC
TRBJ2-7	NA	TRBV28	NA	CASSSTGRGGDEQYF	TGTGCCAGCAGTTCAACAGGGAGGGGGGGGGACGAGCAGTACTTC
TRBJ2-7	TRBD1	TRBV6-6	NA	CASSSSGTGWYEQYF	TGTGCCAGCAGTTCCTCCGGGACAGGGTGGTACGAGCAGTACTTC
TRBJ2-5	TRBD1	TRBV7-2	NA	CASSPHLTGAQETQYF	TGTGCCAGCAGCCCCCATTTGACAGGGGCCCAAGAGACCCAGTACTTC
TRBJ1-6	TRBD1	TRBV11-2	NA	CASSLTDRGRSPLHF	TGTGCCAGCAGCTTAACGGACAGGGGGCGATCACCCCTCCACTTT
TRBJ2-5	NA	TRBV2	NA	CASSERIPRQETQYF	TGTGCCAGCAGTGAAAGAATCCCCAGGCAAGAGACCCAGTACTTC
TRBJ1-5	NA	TRBV29-1	once	CSVARDSNQPQHF	TGCAGCGTCGCCCGGGATAGCAATCAGCCCCAGCATTTT
TRBJ2-1	NA	TRBV15	NA	CATSRAGRQAFFYNEQFF	TGTGCCACCAGCAGAGCGGGTAGACAGGCATTTTTTTACAATGAGCAGTTCTTC
TRBJ1-2	NA	TRBV5-6	NA	CASSLERGFGYTF	TGTGCCAGCAGCTTGGAGCGGGGCTTTGGCTACACCTTC